The 21 T cell receptor beta chains presented below share a single source sample, sequenced in a study of blood T cell repertoires in COVID-19. Libraries were prepared by immunoSEQ multiplex PCR; TCRdb keeps only in-frame clonotypes and omits some of them. The sample includes about 330,000 clones, approximately 92% of them seen just once. Sequenced material: PBMCs or T cells enriched from blood (not recorded which). These receptor sequences come from a woman in her twenties or thirties who had recovered from COVID-19.

The count of this clone is one. The DNA of the CDR3 is TGCAGTGCTAGGAGGGGGCGGGAGCAGTTCTTC. This gives the protein CSARRGREQFF. The chain is built from TRBV20-1 and TRBJ2-1, with 7 bases fitting TRBD1. Trimming at V came to 3 bases and at J to 10 bases, leaving 3 bases not matched to a gene. Per germline, CDR1 DFQATT and CDR2 SNEGSKA (reference sequence). This CDR3 is 11 amino acids long.

The chain carries TRBV18 and TRBJ2-7; 8 bases agree with TRBD2. Germline V lookup: CDR1 KGHSH, CDR2 LQKENI. Trimming removed 0 bases from V and 5 bases from J; junction bases left unmatched: 6. CDR3 length equals 15 residues. The CDR3 region is CASSPPSGSLNEQYF. The CDR3 DNA is TGTGCCAGCTCACCACCGAGCGGGAGTCTAAACGAGCAGTACTTC.

The chain joins TRBV6-5 to TRBJ2-7; no reliable D call. The length of the CDR3 is 12 residues. Germline V CDR1 and CDR2: MNHEY, SVGAGI. Trimming stripped 4 bases from V and 7 bases from J, with 11 bases between. CDR3 DNA: TGTGCCAGCAGTTCAGAAGCTAGAGAGCAGTACTTC. Translation: CASSSEAREQYF.

The CDR3 region has the DNA TGTGCCAGCAGCTCAGCGGGGGGGTCGTCTGTATCAGATACGCAGTATTTT. Residues: CASSSAGGSSVSDTQYF. This rearrangement joins TRBV7-3 to TRBJ2-3, with TRBD2 identical over 10 bases. The CDR3 has 17 residues. J gave up 4 bases and V 4 bases, and 11 bases lay outside the gene matches. Germline V gene sequence: CDR1 SGHTA, CDR2 FQGTGA.

J is TRBJ1-1 and V is TRBV27; the match to TRBD1 covers 8 bases. Unmatched junction bases numbered 9, after V lost 5 bases and J lost 4 bases. CDR1 and CDR2 (germline): MNHEY, SMNVEV (reference sequence). This CDR3 region has 15 residues. For the CDR3, the DNA is TGTGCCAGCAGTCCCGAACCGACAGGGGCCACTGAAGCTTTCTTT. Protein sequence: CASSPEPTGATEAFF.

The CDR3 DNA follows: TGTGCCAGCAGCCCGGGGGACAGATACCAAGAGACCCAGTACTTC. Amino acids: CASSPGDRYQETQYF. The V call is TRBV7-2, the J call TRBJ2-5; D might be TRBD1 (7 bases). The CDR3 covers 15 residues. Deletions cut 5 bases from V and 0 bases from J, with 13 bases between. Germline V CDR1 and CDR2: SGHTA, FQGNSA.

The chain employs TRBV18 and TRBJ2-5; D gene uncertain. CDR3 length equals 11 residues. Germline assignment: CDR1 KGHSH and CDR2 LQKENI. Trimming removed 8 bases from V and 5 bases from J, with 9 bases in between. CDR3 protein: CASRVRETQYF. In DNA, the CDR3 is TGTGCCAGCCGGGTCCGGGAGACCCAGTACTTC. Filled out from reference TRBV18 and TRBJ2-5, the complete variable domain reads NAGVMQNPRHLVRRRGQEARLRCSPMKGHSHVYWYRQLPEEGLKFMVYLQKENIIDESGMPKERFSAEFPKEGPSILRIQQVVRGDSAAYFCASRVRETQYFGPGTRLLVL.

The chain joins TRBV3-1 (or the pseudogene TRBV3-2) to TRBJ1-5; 7 bases align to TRBD1. V lost 1 base to trimming and J lost 10 bases; unmatched junction nucleotides: 1. Germline V gene sequence: CDR1 LGHDT, CDR2 YNNKEL (reference sequence). This CDR3 is built from 12 residues. The chain's CDR3 is CASSQGTGPQHF. DNA of the CDR3: TGTGCCAGCAGCCAAGGGACAGGTCCCCAGCATTTT.

The rearrangement joins TRBV7-2 to TRBJ2-2; possible D gene TRBD1, 6 bases. Germline loops: CDR1 SGHTA, CDR2 FQGNSA. The CDR3 spans 15 residues. Trimming removed 5 bases at V and 2 bases at J, with 12 bases between. The CDR3 loop is CASSPGDINTGELFF. The DNA of the CDR3 is TGTGCCAGCAGCCCAGGGGACATCAACACCGGGGAGCTGTTTTTT.

The chain links TRBV5-1 to TRBJ2-1; 9 nucleotides match TRBD1. V shed 4 bases and J 1 base; nucleotides not matched to a gene: 9. CDR1 and CDR2 from the germline V gene are SGHRS and YFSETQ. CDR3 length: 17 amino acids. The CDR3 is CASSQGQGYSSYNEQFF. The CDR3 nucleotides are TGCGCCAGCAGCCAGGGACAGGGTTATAGTTCCTACAATGAGCAGTTCTTC. The variable domain in full, with the rest retrieved from reference TRBV5-1 and TRBJ2-1, is KAGVTQTPRYLIKTRGQQVTLSCSPISGHRSVSWYQQTPGQGLQFLFEYFSETQRNKGNFPGRFSGRQFSNSRSEMNVSTLELGDSALYLCASSQGQGYSSYNEQFFGPGTRLTVL.

The chain combines TRBV28 with TRBJ2-5; D is possibly TRBD1 (6 bases). The CDR3 contains 14 residues. CDR1 is MDHEN, CDR2 SYDVKM, per germline. V shed 3 bases and J shed 5 bases, with 13 bases lying between them. The CDR3 DNA sequence: TGTGCCAGCAGTTTTAGCAGGGGTGAGGAGACCCAGTACTTC. Translating it yields CASSFSRGEETQYF.

The rearrangement joins TRBV28 to TRBJ2-7, with unresolved D. V was shortened by 6 bases and J by 2 bases, with 8 bases between the two germline ends. Germline loops: CDR1 MDHEN, CDR2 SYDVKM. CDR3 length: 12 amino acids. DNA of the CDR3: TGTGCCAGCAGAATAATAACCTACGAGCAGTACTTC. Translating it yields CASRIITYEQYF.

The chain employs TRBV27 and TRBJ2-5; a weak D match, TRBD1 (6 bases). The germline V gene encodes CDR1 MNHEY and CDR2 SMNVEV (reference sequence). V dropped 0 bases and J dropped 1 base, with 15 bases sitting between them. The CDR3 has 17 amino acids. The CDR3 protein is CASSLSGGLLFQETQYF. CDR3 DNA sequence: TGTGCCAGCAGTTTATCTGGGGGCCTACTTTTCCAAGAGACCCAGTACTTC.

The chain is built from TRBV18 and TRBJ1-1; TRBD1 is a possible D gene (6 bases). CDR3 length: 16 residues. V lost 4 bases and J 5 bases, leaving 20 bases between the germline ends. In germline, CDR1 is KGHSH, CDR2 LQKENI. In nucleotides, the CDR3 is TGTGCCAGCTCACGATCGACAGGCTCACCCAGGACTGAAGCTTTCTTT. Translating gives CASSRSTGSPRTEAFF.

The CDR3 DNA reads as TGTGCCAGCACCCAGGGGGGACAGGGACTTTCACCCCTCCACTTT. Protein product: CASTQGGQGLSPLHF. This chain links TRBV27 with TRBJ1-6, with 9 bases matching TRBD1. Looked up from germline, CDR1 is MNHEY and CDR2 is SMNVEV (reference sequence). Germline trimming cut 7 bases from V and 9 bases from J; bases unmatched to any gene: 10. The CDR3 runs to 15 residues.

In the case of this clone: Other DNA sequences in this specimen translate into the identical CDR3. The chain uses TRBV5-1 and TRBJ2-5, with TRBD1 identical over 7 bases. V shed 2 bases, J shed 1 base, and the junction held 5 bases outside the gene matches. Germline V gene data show CDR1 as SGHRS and CDR2 as YFSETQ. This CDR3 spans 15 amino acids. The CDR3 sequence: CASSLGRTGQETQYF. The CDR3 DNA sequence: TGCGCCAGCAGCTTAGGGCGGACAGGCCAAGAGACCCAGTACTTC.

V usage is TRBV2 and J usage is TRBJ1-1; TRBD1 matches 7 bases. Germline V gene data show CDR1 as SNHLY and CDR2 as FYNNEI. V lost 1 base and J lost 5; bases outside the gene matches: 4. The CDR3 covers 14 residues. CDR3 sequence (DNA): TGTGCCAGCAGTGAAGTGGGGGACAGAACTGAAGCTTTCTTT. Translating gives CASSEVGDRTEAFF. The whole variable domain, remainder taken from reference TRBV2 and TRBJ1-1, is EPEVTQTPSHQVTQMGQEVILRCVPISNHLYFYWYRQILGQKVEFLVSFYNNEISEKSEIFDDQFSVERPDGSNFTLKIRSTKLEDSAMYFCASSEVGDRTEAFFGQGTRLTVV.

This rearrangement joins TRBV29-1 to TRBJ2-5; 9 bases agree with TRBD1. J lost 2 bases, V lost 7 bases, and 5 bases had no gene match. Germline V CDR1 and CDR2: SQVTM, ANQGSEA. The CDR3 sequence is 13 residues long. This chain's CDR3 is CSAVGTGQETQYF. DNA for the CDR3: TGCAGCGCCGTAGGGACAGGGCAAGAGACCCAGTACTTC.

This clone appeared once. The J gene is TRBJ1-1, the V gene TRBV7-8, with D possibly TRBD1 on 5 matching bases. This CDR3 contains 14 residues. V was shortened by 1 base and J by 3 bases, with 9 bases between the two germline ends. Per the germline V gene, CDR1 is SGHVS and CDR2 is FQNEAQ. The CDR3, as DNA: TGTGCCAGCAGCTTAGGGGGCAGTTACACTGAAGCTTTCTTT. This gives the protein CASSLGGSYTEAFF.

Written as DNA, the CDR3 is TGTGCCAGCTTTCCACAGGGATTGGGTTCAGATACGCAGTATTTT. This codes for CASFPQGLGSDTQYF. V gene TRBV18 combines with J gene TRBJ2-3, with D perhaps TRBD1 (6 bases). CDR1 is KGHSH and CDR2 is LQKENI in the germline V gene. Trimming stripped 7 bases from V and 4 bases from J, with 18 bases between. CDR3 length: 15 amino acids.

V is TRBV21-1 and J is TRBJ2-6; the table's D call of TRBD1 was not tested on the DNA. TRBV21-1 corresponds to a pseudogene. The CDR3 length is 17 residues. The CDR3 protein is CASSKARTGVAANVLTF. The CDR3 region has the DNA TGTGCCAGCAGCAAAGCTCGGACAGGAGTAGCAGCCAACGTCCTGACTTTC.